These T cell receptor beta chains were read from a single sample in a study of cytomegalovirus exposure and HLA in healthy donors. Only in-frame clones appear in the TCRdb table, and some are missing; sequencing was by immunoSEQ multiplex PCR. The sample shows some 270,000 clones, 70% to 90% of them seen only once. Source material: PBMCs. The receptors come from a woman aged 18 to 35 in good health and CMV-seronegative. Both conserved end residues are part of each CDR3. D genes are given only for firm matches. Size is stated for part of the rows, as once, few or many counts, or as a class when the clone is expanded.

D gene: -
J gene: TRBJ1-5
V gene: TRBV6-5
clone size: -
CDR3 DNA: TGTGCCAGCAGTTACTCCGGGGTTGATCAGCCCCAGCATTTT
CDR3 protein: CASSYSGVDQPQHF

D gene: -
J gene: TRBJ2-6
V gene: TRBV29-1
clone size: -
CDR3 DNA: TGCAGCGGACTAGATGGGTCTGGGGCCAACGTCCTGACTTTC
CDR3 protein: CSGLDGSGANVLTF

D gene: TRBD2
J gene: TRBJ2-3
V gene: TRBV19
clone size: few
CDR3 DNA: TGTGCCAGTAGTCAAAAGCTAGCGGGAGGGGCAGATACGCAGTATTTT
CDR3 protein: CASSQKLAGGADTQYF

D gene: TRBD2
J gene: TRBJ2-7
V gene: TRBV5-6
clone size: -
CDR3 DNA: TGTGCCAGCAGCTTGGCCGAGACTAGCGGGTTCTACGAGCAGTACTTC
CDR3 protein: CASSLAETSGFYEQYF

D gene: TRBD2
J gene: TRBJ2-7
V gene: TRBV7-2
clone size: -
CDR3 DNA: TGTGCCAGCAGCTTATGGACACGGGCTAGCGGGGGTTACGAGCAGTACTTC
CDR3 protein: CASSLWTRASGGYEQYF

D gene: -
J gene: TRBJ2-7
V gene: TRBV27
clone size: -
CDR3 DNA: TGTGCCAGCAGTTTCAACAGGGAGCCGTACGAGCAGTACTTC
CDR3 protein: CASSFNREPYEQYF

D gene: TRBD1
J gene: TRBJ2-7
V gene: TRBV9
clone size: -
CDR3 DNA: TGTGCCAGCAGCGTAGTGGACAGGACCTACGAGCAGTACTTC
CDR3 protein: CASSVVDRTYEQYF

D gene: -
J gene: TRBJ1-2
V gene: TRBV11-1
clone size: -
CDR3 DNA: TGTGCCAGCAGCTTTACAGGGAACGATGGCTACACCTTC
CDR3 protein: CASSFTGNDGYTF

D gene: TRBD1
J gene: TRBJ2-5
V gene: TRBV7-9
clone size: -
CDR3 DNA: TGTGCCAGCAGCATGGGACAGACCCTGGGGGAGACCCAGTACTTC
CDR3 protein: CASSMGQTLGETQYF

D gene: -
J gene: TRBJ2-7
V gene: TRBV7-9
clone size: once
CDR3 DNA: TGTGCCAGCAGCTTTCTGGGGGGCTACGAGCAGTACTTC
CDR3 protein: CASSFLGGYEQYF

D gene: TRBD1
J gene: TRBJ1-4
V gene: TRBV2
clone size: once
CDR3 DNA: TGTGCCAGCAGACGACAGGGTGAAAAACTGTTTTTT
CDR3 protein: CASRRQGEKLFF

D gene: -
J gene: TRBJ2-3
V gene: TRBV6-5
clone size: -
CDR3 DNA: TGTGCCAGCACCCAGGGACACGCCACAGATACGCAGTATTTT
CDR3 protein: CASTQGHATDTQYF

D gene: TRBD1
J gene: TRBJ2-7
V gene: TRBV11-3
clone size: -
CDR3 DNA: TGTGCCAGCAGCCCACTGTCAGGGGGAAAGCAGTACTTC
CDR3 protein: CASSPLSGGKQYF

D gene: -
J gene: TRBJ2-7
V gene: TRBV28
clone size: -
CDR3 DNA: TGTGCCAGCAGTTTTCCCAGGGGTATCGACGAGCAGTACTTC
CDR3 protein: CASSFPRGIDEQYF

D gene: TRBD1
J gene: TRBJ1-2
V gene: TRBV27
clone size: -
CDR3 DNA: TGTGCCAGCAGTTTATTGGGGACAGCGAATGGCTACACCTTC
CDR3 protein: CASSLLGTANGYTF

D gene: -
J gene: TRBJ1-4
V gene: TRBV13
clone size: -
CDR3 DNA: TGTGCCAGCAGCCCTGAGGGCGGGCCCCACATTTTTTTT
CDR3 protein: CASSPEGGPHIFF

D gene: TRBD1
J gene: TRBJ1-2
V gene: TRBV7-9
clone size: -
CDR3 DNA: TGTGCCAGCAGCTTAGCGCGTCTCGGACAGGGAGACGGCTACACCTTC
CDR3 protein: CASSLARLGQGDGYTF

D gene: TRBD1
J gene: TRBJ1-1
V gene: TRBV18
clone size: -
CDR3 DNA: TGTGCCAGCTCACCACAGGGGGCCGTGAACACTGAAGCTTTCTTT
CDR3 protein: CASSPQGAVNTEAFF

D gene: -
J gene: TRBJ2-1
V gene: TRBV11-3
clone size: -
CDR3 DNA: TGTGCCAGCAGCTATAGGGGGGGAATCAGGCAGAGCTCCTACAATGAGCAGTTCTTC
CDR3 protein: CASSYRGGIRQSSYNEQFF

D gene: -
J gene: TRBJ1-4
V gene: TRBV28
clone size: -
CDR3 DNA: TGTGCCAGCACACGACGGGGGACGTTTACTAATGAAAAACTGTTTTTT
CDR3 protein: CASTRRGTFTNEKLFF

D gene: -
J gene: TRBJ2-7
V gene: TRBV5-1
clone size: -
CDR3 DNA: TGCGCCAGCAGCTTGGGGCGGGTGCGCGACGAGCAGTACTTC
CDR3 protein: CASSLGRVRDEQYF

D gene: -
J gene: TRBJ1-1
V gene: TRBV7-6
clone size: -
CDR3 DNA: TGTGCCAGCAGGCCAAAAAGAGATTACAACACTGAAGCTTTCTTT
CDR3 protein: CASRPKRDYNTEAFF

D gene: TRBD1
J gene: TRBJ1-4
V gene: TRBV9
clone size: -
CDR3 DNA: TGTGCCAGCAGCGCAAACAGGGGGAATGAAAAACTGTTTTTT
CDR3 protein: CASSANRGNEKLFF

D gene: TRBD1
J gene: TRBJ1-1
V gene: TRBV19
clone size: -
CDR3 DNA: TGTGCCAGTAGTCTGGGACAGGGGGGTTCCTTGGAGAACACTGAAGCTTTCTTT
CDR3 protein: CASSLGQGGSLENTEAFF

D gene: TRBD1
J gene: TRBJ1-5
V gene: TRBV10-3
clone size: -
CDR3 DNA: TGTGCCATCAGGGCACAGGGGTCGGGCAATCAGCCCCAGCATTTT
CDR3 protein: CAIRAQGSGNQPQHF

D gene: -
J gene: TRBJ1-5
V gene: TRBV5-6
clone size: once
CDR3 DNA: TGTGCCAGCAGCTTGGCGGAAGCAGGGGCTCCTAATCAGCCCCAGCATTTT
CDR3 protein: CASSLAEAGAPNQPQHF

D gene: -
J gene: TRBJ2-6
V gene: TRBV25-1
clone size: once
CDR3 DNA: TGTGCCAGCAGTGTAACGGTGGCCAACGTCCTGACTTTC
CDR3 protein: CASSVTVANVLTF

D gene: -
J gene: TRBJ1-5
V gene: TRBV28
clone size: -
CDR3 DNA: TGTGCCAGCAGTTTATTGCAGGGGAAGCGGCCCCAGCATTTT
CDR3 protein: CASSLLQGKRPQHF

D gene: -
J gene: TRBJ1-2
V gene: TRBV6-5
clone size: once
CDR3 DNA: TGTGCCAGCAGTAGCCCAGGGAACTATGGCTACACCTTC
CDR3 protein: CASSSPGNYGYTF

D gene: -
J gene: TRBJ2-7
V gene: TRBV5-6
clone size: -
CDR3 DNA: TGTGCCAGCAGCTTACGGGGGGACAGGCTTTCCTACGAGCAGTACTTC
CDR3 protein: CASSLRGDRLSYEQYF

D gene: TRBD1
J gene: TRBJ1-2
V gene: TRBV9
clone size: -
CDR3 DNA: TGTGCCAGCAGCCCCCAAGCACAGGGGGTCTATGGCTACACCTTC
CDR3 protein: CASSPQAQGVYGYTF

D gene: -
J gene: TRBJ1-5
V gene: TRBV6-6
clone size: -
CDR3 DNA: TGTGCCAGCAGTTACTCACCCCAGACTAAAAATCAGCCCCAGCATTTT
CDR3 protein: CASSYSPQTKNQPQHF

D gene: TRBD1
J gene: TRBJ1-4
V gene: TRBV30
clone size: once
CDR3 DNA: TGTGCCTGTCAAACCCCCCAGGGGGCGGGGGGGGAAAAACTGTTTTTT
CDR3 protein: CACQTPQGAGGEKLFF

D gene: -
J gene: TRBJ2-6
V gene: TRBV30
clone size: few
CDR3 DNA: TGTGCCTGGACTCGCGGGACGGATGGGGCCAACGTCCTGACTTTC
CDR3 protein: CAWTRGTDGANVLTF

D gene: TRBD1
J gene: TRBJ2-7
V gene: TRBV7-9
clone size: -
CDR3 DNA: TGTGCCAGCAGCTTCCGGACAGGGGTAGGGACGTACGAGCAGTACTTC
CDR3 protein: CASSFRTGVGTYEQYF

D gene: TRBD2
J gene: TRBJ2-5
V gene: TRBV19
clone size: -
CDR3 DNA: TGTGCCAGTAGTTCCAACCTGCGGGAGGGCCGAGAGACCCAGTACTTC
CDR3 protein: CASSSNLREGRETQYF

D gene: TRBD2
J gene: TRBJ2-1
V gene: TRBV5-1
clone size: -
CDR3 DNA: TGCGCCAGCAGCTTGGTCTGGTTAGCGGGGGATATTTCCTACAATGAGCAGTTCTTC
CDR3 protein: CASSLVWLAGDISYNEQFF

D gene: -
J gene: TRBJ2-3
V gene: TRBV7-8
clone size: -
CDR3 DNA: TGTGCCAGCAGCTTCTACCGGGTAGCAGATACGCAGTATTTT
CDR3 protein: CASSFYRVADTQYF

D gene: -
J gene: TRBJ2-7
V gene: TRBV6-4
clone size: -
CDR3 DNA: TGTGCCAGCAGTGAATTCACGGGGTCCAACTACGAGCAGTACTTC
CDR3 protein: CASSEFTGSNYEQYF

D gene: -
J gene: TRBJ2-7
V gene: TRBV4-1
clone size: -
CDR3 DNA: TGCGCCAGCAGCCAAGGGGGAGCGATGGCCTACGAGCAGTACTTC
CDR3 protein: CASSQGGAMAYEQYF

D gene: -
J gene: TRBJ1-5
V gene: TRBV5-4
clone size: once
CDR3 DNA: TGTGCCAGCAGCATAGACAGTGCCCCTCAGCCCCAGCATTTT
CDR3 protein: CASSIDSAPQPQHF

D gene: -
J gene: TRBJ1-6
V gene: TRBV6-5
clone size: -
CDR3 DNA: TGTGCCAGCAGCGCGGGGGGGTGGCCACCCCTCCACTTT
CDR3 protein: CASSAGGWPPLHF

D gene: TRBD1
J gene: TRBJ1-2
V gene: TRBV6-1
clone size: few
CDR3 DNA: TGTGCCAGCAGTGAAGGGACAGGGGGCAAGTATGGCTACACCTTC
CDR3 protein: CASSEGTGGKYGYTF

D gene: -
J gene: TRBJ1-2
V gene: TRBV28
clone size: -
CDR3 DNA: TGTGCCAGCAGTTCTCTGGGGAGCTATGGCTACACCTTC
CDR3 protein: CASSSLGSYGYTF

D gene: TRBD1
J gene: TRBJ2-7
V gene: TRBV6-1
clone size: -
CDR3 DNA: TGTGCCAGCAGTGAACAGGGGACAGAGACCTACTACGAGCAGTACTTC
CDR3 protein: CASSEQGTETYYEQYF

D gene: TRBD2
J gene: TRBJ2-5
V gene: TRBV28
clone size: -
CDR3 DNA: TGTGCCAGCAGTTCCTCTAGCGGGAGCCGAGAGACCCAGTACTTC
CDR3 protein: CASSSSSGSRETQYF

D gene: -
J gene: TRBJ1-1
V gene: TRBV5-1
clone size: -
CDR3 DNA: TGCGCCAGCAGCTTGGACAGACCGAACACTGAAGCTTTCTTT
CDR3 protein: CASSLDRPNTEAFF

D gene: TRBD2
J gene: TRBJ2-1
V gene: TRBV27
clone size: -
CDR3 DNA: TGTGCCAGCAGTCTGACTAGCGGGGGGGCCCATGAGCAGTTCTTC
CDR3 protein: CASSLTSGGAHEQFF

D gene: -
J gene: TRBJ1-6
V gene: TRBV5-4
clone size: few
CDR3 DNA: TGTGCCAGCAGCCCGGGTCCCTCACCCCTCCACTTT
CDR3 protein: CASSPGPSPLHF

D gene: -
J gene: TRBJ2-5
V gene: TRBV29-1
clone size: -
CDR3 DNA: TGCAGCGCCCTTCGGAGAGCCCAAGAGACCCAGTACTTC
CDR3 protein: CSALRRAQETQYF

D gene: -
J gene: TRBJ1-2
V gene: TRBV28
clone size: -
CDR3 DNA: TGTGCCACCACCCGGGACAATTATGGCTACACCTTC
CDR3 protein: CATTRDNYGYTF

D gene: -
J gene: TRBJ1-2
V gene: TRBV5-1
clone size: -
CDR3 DNA: TGCGCCAGCAGCTTGGGGGGGCAAAACTATGGCTACACCTTC
CDR3 protein: CASSLGGQNYGYTF

D gene: -
J gene: TRBJ2-7
V gene: TRBV27
clone size: once
CDR3 DNA: TGTGCCAGCAGCAGCTATCAGGCCTCCTACGAGCAGTACTTC
CDR3 protein: CASSSYQASYEQYF

D gene: -
J gene: TRBJ1-5
V gene: TRBV6-5
clone size: once
CDR3 DNA: TGTGCCAGCAGCCAAAGAGATAGCAATCAGCCCCAGCATTTT
CDR3 protein: CASSQRDSNQPQHF

D gene: -
J gene: TRBJ2-1
V gene: TRBV6-7
clone size: -
CDR3 DNA: TGTGCCAGCAGTTTCCGAGCGGCCTCCTACAATGAGCAGTTCTTC
CDR3 protein: CASSFRAASYNEQFF